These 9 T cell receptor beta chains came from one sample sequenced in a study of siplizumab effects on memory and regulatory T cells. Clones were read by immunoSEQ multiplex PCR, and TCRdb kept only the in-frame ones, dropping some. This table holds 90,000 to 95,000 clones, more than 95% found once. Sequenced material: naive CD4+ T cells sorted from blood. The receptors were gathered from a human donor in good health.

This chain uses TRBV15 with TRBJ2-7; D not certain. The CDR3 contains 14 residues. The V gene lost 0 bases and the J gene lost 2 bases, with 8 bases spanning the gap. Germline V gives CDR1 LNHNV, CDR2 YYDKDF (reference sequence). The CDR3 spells CATSRERTTYEQYF. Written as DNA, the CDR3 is TGTGCCACCAGCAGAGAACGCACGACCTACGAGCAGTACTTC. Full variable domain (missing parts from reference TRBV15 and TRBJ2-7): DAMVIQNPRYQVTQFGKPVTLSCSQTLNHNVMYWYQQKSSQAPKLLFHYYDKDFNNEADTPDNFQSRRPNTSFCFLDIRSPGLGDTAMYLCATSRERTTYEQYFGPGTRLTVT.

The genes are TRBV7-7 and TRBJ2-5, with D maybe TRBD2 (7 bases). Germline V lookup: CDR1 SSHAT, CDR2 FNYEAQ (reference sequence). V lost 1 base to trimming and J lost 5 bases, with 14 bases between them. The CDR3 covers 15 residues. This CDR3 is CASSLERGARETQYF. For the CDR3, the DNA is TGTGCCAGCAGCTTAGAACGGGGGGCGCGGGAGACCCAGTACTTC.

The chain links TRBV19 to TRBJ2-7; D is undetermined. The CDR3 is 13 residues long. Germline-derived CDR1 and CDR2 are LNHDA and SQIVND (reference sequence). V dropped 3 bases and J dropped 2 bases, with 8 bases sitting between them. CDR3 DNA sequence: TGTGCCAGTAGTATCGACGGACCCTACGAGCAGTACTTC. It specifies CASSIDGPYEQYF.

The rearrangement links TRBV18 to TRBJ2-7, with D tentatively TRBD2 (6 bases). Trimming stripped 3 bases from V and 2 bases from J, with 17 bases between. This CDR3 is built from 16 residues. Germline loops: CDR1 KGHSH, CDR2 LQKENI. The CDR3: CASSPGTSSDAYEQYF. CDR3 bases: TGTGCCAGCTCACCCGGGACTTCCAGCGACGCCTACGAGCAGTACTTC.

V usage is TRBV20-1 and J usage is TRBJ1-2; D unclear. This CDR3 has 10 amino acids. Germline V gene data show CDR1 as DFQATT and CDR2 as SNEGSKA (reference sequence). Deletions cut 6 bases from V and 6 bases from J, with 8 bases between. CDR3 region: CSAYSDGYTF. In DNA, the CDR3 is TGCAGTGCATACAGCGATGGCTACACCTTC.

This chain's CDR3 is CASSLRGGVGTDTQYF. CDR3 nucleotide sequence: TGTGCCAGCAGCTTACGGGGTGGGGTGGGGACAGATACGCAGTATTTT. The chain carries TRBV11-3 and TRBJ2-3; D perhaps matches TRBD2 (5 bases). Per the germline V gene, CDR1 is SGHNT and CDR2 is YENEEA. Trimming removed 2 bases at V and 3 bases at J, with 15 bases between. The CDR3 covers 16 residues.

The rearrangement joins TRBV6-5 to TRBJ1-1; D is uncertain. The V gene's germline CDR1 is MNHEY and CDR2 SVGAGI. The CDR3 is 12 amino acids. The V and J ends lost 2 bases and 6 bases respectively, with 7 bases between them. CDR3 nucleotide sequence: TGTGCCAGCAGTTACGGGAAGGCTGAAGCTTTCTTT. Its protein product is CASSYGKAEAFF.

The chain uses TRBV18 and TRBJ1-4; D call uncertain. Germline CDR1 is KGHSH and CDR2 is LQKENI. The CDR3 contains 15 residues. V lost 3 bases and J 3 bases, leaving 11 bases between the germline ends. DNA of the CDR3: TGTGCCAGCTCACCGTACGGACCCCCTAATGAAAAACTGTTTTTT. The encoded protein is CASSPYGPPNEKLFF.

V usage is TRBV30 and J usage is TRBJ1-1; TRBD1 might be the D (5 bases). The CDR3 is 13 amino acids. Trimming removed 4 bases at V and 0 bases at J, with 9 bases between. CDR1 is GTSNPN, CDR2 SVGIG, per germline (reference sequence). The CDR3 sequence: CAWTRQMNTEAFF. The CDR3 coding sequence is TGTGCCTGGACTAGACAGATGAACACTGAAGCTTTCTTT.